This T cell receptor (beta chain) comes out of a study of regulatory T cells in long-lasting Graves disease. Library construction for TCR beta used iRepertoire HTBI primers and Arm-PCR of CDR3 regions. TCRdb reanalysed the multiplex PCR reads using MiXCR and keeps one entry per CDR3 protein. The repertoire holds over 300,000 distinct CDR3 sequences, with 15% as singletons. Time point denoted: newly diagnosed GD, antithyroid drugs for less than 3 months. PBMCs were the source of the RNA used for TCR sequencing. Recruitment took place at an endocrinology department in Xi'an, China. CDR1 is LNHDA, CDR2 SQIVND, per germline (reference sequence). V lost 6 bases, J lost 1 base, and 2 bases stayed unmatched. The CDR3 has 14 residues.

The receptor was isolated from a female donor with Graves disease. The sample in question was peripheral blood mononuclear cells (PBMCs), obtained at new diagnosis, from a patient treated with antithyroid drugs. The J gene is TRBJ2-3, the V gene TRBV19, with 9 bases aligning to TRBD1. This chain's CDR3 is CASRDRGRTDTQYF. The CDR3, as DNA: TGTGCCAGTAGGGACAGGGGACGCACAGATACGCAGTATTTT.